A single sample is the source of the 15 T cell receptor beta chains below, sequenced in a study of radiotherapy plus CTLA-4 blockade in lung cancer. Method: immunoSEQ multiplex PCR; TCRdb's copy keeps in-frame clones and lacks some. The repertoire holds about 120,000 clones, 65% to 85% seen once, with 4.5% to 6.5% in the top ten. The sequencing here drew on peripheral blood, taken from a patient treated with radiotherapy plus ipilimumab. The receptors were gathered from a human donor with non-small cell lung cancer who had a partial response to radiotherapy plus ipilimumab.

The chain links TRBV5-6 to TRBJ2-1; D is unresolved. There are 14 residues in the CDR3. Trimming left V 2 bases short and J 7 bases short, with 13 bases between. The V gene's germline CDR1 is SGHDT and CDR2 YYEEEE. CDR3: CASSLPGAINEQFF. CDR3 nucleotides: TGTGCCAGCAGCTTACCAGGCGCGATTAATGAGCAGTTCTTC.

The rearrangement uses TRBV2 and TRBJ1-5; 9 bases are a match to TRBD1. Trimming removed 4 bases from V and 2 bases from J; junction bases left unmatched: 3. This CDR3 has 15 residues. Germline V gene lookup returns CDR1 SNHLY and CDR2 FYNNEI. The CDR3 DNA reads TGTGCCAGCAGTGGAAGGACAGGGGGCAATCAGCCCCAGCATTTT. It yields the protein CASSGRTGGNQPQHF.

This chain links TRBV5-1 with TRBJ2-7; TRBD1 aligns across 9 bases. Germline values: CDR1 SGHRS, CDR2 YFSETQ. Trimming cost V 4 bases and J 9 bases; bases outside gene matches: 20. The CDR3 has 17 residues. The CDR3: CASSPTPPGTGSNRQYF. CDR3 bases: TGCGCCAGCAGCCCGACCCCCCCCGGGACAGGGAGCAATCGGCAGTACTTC.

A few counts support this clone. CDR3 nucleotides: TGTGCCAGTAGTATAGATACAGGGAAGAACACTGAAGCTTTCTTT. Translation: CASSIDTGKNTEAFF. The chain recombines TRBV19 with TRBJ1-1; the D gene is possibly TRBD1 (6 bases). Germline CDR1 LNHDA, CDR2 SQIVND (reference sequence). V was trimmed by 0 bases and J by 1 base, leaving 9 bases between them. This CDR3 has 15 residues.

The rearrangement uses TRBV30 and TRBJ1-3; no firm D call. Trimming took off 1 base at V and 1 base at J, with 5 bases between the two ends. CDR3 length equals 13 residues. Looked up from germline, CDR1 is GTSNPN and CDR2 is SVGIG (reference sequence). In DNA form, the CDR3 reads TGTGCCTGGAGTGGGCCATCTGGAAACACCATATATTTT. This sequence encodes CAWSGPSGNTIYF. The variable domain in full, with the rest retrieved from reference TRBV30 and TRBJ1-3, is SQTIHQWPATLVQPVGSPLSLECTVEGTSNPNLYWYRQAAGRGLQLLFYSVGIGQISSEVPQNLSASRPQDRQFILSSKKLLLSDSGFYLCAWSGPSGNTIYFGEGSWLTVV.

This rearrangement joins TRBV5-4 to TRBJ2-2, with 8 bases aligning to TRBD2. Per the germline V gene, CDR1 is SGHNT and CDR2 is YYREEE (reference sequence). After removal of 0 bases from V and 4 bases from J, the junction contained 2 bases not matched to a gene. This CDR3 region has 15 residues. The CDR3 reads CASSLAGGITGELFF. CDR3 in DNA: TGTGCCAGCAGCTTGGCGGGAGGGATCACCGGGGAGCTGTTTTTT.

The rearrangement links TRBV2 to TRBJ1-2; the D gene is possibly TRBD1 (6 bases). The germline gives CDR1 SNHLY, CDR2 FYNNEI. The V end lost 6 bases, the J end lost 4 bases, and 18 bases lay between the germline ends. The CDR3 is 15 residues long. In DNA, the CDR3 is TGTGCCAGCAGGGTACAAGGGACAAGGGGCTATGGCTACACCTTC. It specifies CASRVQGTRGYGYTF. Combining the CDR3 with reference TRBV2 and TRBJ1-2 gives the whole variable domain EPEVTQTPSHQVTQMGQEVILRCVPISNHLYFYWYRQILGQKVEFLVSFYNNEISEKSEIFDDQFSVERPDGSNFTLKIRSTKLEDSAMYFCASRVQGTRGYGYTFGSGTRLTVV.

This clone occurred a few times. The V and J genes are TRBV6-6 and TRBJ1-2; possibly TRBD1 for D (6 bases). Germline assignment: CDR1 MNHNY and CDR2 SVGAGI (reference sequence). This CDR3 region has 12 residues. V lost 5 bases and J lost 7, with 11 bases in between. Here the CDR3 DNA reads TGTGCCAGCAGTATGGACAGTCTTGGCTACACCTTC. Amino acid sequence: CASSMDSLGYTF.

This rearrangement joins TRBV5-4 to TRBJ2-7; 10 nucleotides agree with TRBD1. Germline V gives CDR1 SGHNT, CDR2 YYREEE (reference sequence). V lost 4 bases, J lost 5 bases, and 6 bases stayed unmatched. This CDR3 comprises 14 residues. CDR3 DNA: TGTGCCAGCAGCCCAAGGACAGGGGGGCACGAGCAGTACTTC. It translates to CASSPRTGGHEQYF. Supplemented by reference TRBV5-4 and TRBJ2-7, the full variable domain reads ETGVTQSPTHLIKTRGQQVTLRCSSQSGHNTVSWYQQALGQGPQFIFQYYREEENGRGNFPPRFSGLQFPNYSSELNVNALELDDSALYLCASSPRTGGHEQYFGPGTRLTVT.

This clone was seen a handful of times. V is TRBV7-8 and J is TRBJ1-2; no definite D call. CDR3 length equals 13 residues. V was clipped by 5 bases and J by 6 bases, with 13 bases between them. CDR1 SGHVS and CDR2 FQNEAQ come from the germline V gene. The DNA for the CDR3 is TGTGCCAGCAGCCCTGACACACCTCATGGCTACACCTTC. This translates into CASSPDTPHGYTF. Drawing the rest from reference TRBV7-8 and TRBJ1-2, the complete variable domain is GAGVSQSPRYKVAKRGQDVALRCDPISGHVSLFWYQQALGQGPEFLTYFQNEAQLDKSGLPSDRFFAERPEGSVSTLKIQRTQQEDSAVYLCASSPDTPHGYTFGSGTRLTVV.

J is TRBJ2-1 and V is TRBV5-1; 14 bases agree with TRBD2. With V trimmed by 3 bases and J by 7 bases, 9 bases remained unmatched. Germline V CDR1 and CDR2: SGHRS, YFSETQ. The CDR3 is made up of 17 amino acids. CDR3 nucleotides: TGCGCCAGCAGCTACCGACTAGCGGGAGGGCTTCGGAATGAGCAGTTCTTC. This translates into CASSYRLAGGLRNEQFF.

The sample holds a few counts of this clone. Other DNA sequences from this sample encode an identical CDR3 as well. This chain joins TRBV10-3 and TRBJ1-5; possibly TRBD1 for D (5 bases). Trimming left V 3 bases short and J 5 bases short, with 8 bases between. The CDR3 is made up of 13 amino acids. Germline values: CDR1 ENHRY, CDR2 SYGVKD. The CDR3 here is CAISDRGDQPQHF. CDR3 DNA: TGTGCCATCAGTGACCGGGGGGATCAGCCCCAGCATTTT.

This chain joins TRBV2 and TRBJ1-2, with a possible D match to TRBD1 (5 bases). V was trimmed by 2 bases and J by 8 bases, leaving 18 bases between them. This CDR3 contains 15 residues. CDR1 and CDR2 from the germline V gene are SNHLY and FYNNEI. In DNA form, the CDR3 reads TGTGCCAGCAGTGAAAATCTAGGAGGGGCGGTAGGCTACACCTTC. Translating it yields CASSENLGGAVGYTF.

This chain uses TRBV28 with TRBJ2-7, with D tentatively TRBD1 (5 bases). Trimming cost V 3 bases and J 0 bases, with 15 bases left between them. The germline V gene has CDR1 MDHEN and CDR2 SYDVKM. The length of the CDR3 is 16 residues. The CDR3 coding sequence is TGTGCCAGCAGTTTCCCCAAGCAGGGTTTCTCCTACGAGCAGTACTTC. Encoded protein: CASSFPKQGFSYEQYF.

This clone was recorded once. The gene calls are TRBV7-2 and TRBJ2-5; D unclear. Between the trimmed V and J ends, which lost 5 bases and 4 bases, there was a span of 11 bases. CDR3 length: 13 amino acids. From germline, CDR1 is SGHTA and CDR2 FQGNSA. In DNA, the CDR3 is TGTGCCAGCAGCCCGGGTCGTCTAGAGACCCAGTACTTC. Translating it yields CASSPGRLETQYF.